The 18 T cell receptor beta chains given below trace back to one sample, sequenced in a study of CD8+ T cells in alopecia areata. Treatment reported: oral pan-JAK inhibitor, 5-10 mg twice daily. Following extraction, RNA underwent reverse transcription to cDNA, which served as the sequencing template. This table comes from immunoSEQ multiplex PCR, and its TCRdb copy is limited to in-frame clones, with some not included. The sample contains some 200,000 clones, 58% of which appear only once. The sample in question was CD4+ T cells sorted from blood, obtained at week 24, from a patient treated with tofacitinib. The receptors were gathered from a human donor with alopecia areata.

The V call is TRBV30, the J call TRBJ1-5; D uncertain. The CDR3 is 14 residues long. Germline CDR1 reads GTSNPN; CDR2 reads SVGIG (reference sequence). V lost 0 bases and J 1 base, leaving 7 bases between the germline ends. Here the CDR3 reads CAWSVLGSNQPQHF. The CDR3 DNA reads as TGTGCCTGGAGTGTACTGGGCAGCAATCAGCCCCAGCATTTT.

Of note for this clone: Different DNA sequences within this sample yield the same CDR3. The V gene is TRBV10-3, the J gene TRBJ2-5; D is uncertain. The CDR3 contains 11 residues. Germline CDR1 and CDR2: ENHRY and SYGVKD. Deletions cut 3 bases from V and 5 bases from J, with 4 bases between. The CDR3 sequence is CAISDGETQYF. In DNA, the CDR3 is TGTGCCATCAGTGATGGGGAGACCCAGTACTTC.

The V gene is TRBV5-6, the J gene TRBJ1-1, with TRBD1 as a possible D gene (5 bases). Germline values: CDR1 SGHDT, CDR2 YYEEEE. The CDR3 contains 15 residues. The V end lost 6 bases, the J end lost 0 bases, and 15 bases lay between the germline ends. In DNA, the CDR3 is TGTGCCAGCACCAAGACAGAACCCTTGAACACTGAAGCTTTCTTT. The encoded protein is CASTKTEPLNTEAFF.

The rearrangement uses TRBV4-3 and TRBJ1-4, with D unresolved. V was trimmed by 0 bases and J by 10 bases, leaving 9 bases between them. The CDR3 sequence is 13 residues long. Germline V gene data show CDR1 as LGHNA and CDR2 as YSLEER. CDR3 sequence (DNA): TGCGCCAGCAGCCAAGATCTACGGGGAAAACTGTTTTTT. This gives the protein CASSQDLRGKLFF.

The chain combines TRBV5-1 with TRBJ2-1; no clear D. The germline V gene has CDR1 SGHRS and CDR2 YFSETQ. CDR3 length: 11 amino acids. The ends were cut back, 7 bases at V and 5 bases at J, with 7 bases in the middle. The CDR3 DNA reads TGCGCCAGCGGTCAGAACAATGAGCAGTTCTTC. Translated: CASGQNNEQFF.

In the case of this clone: The sample holds other DNA sequences that translate to the same CDR3. The rearrangement uses TRBV6-6 and TRBJ2-1; D is unresolved. The CDR3 runs 11 residues. Germline CDR1 and CDR2: MNHNY and SVGAGI (reference sequence). Trimming pared 2 bases from V and 5 bases from J, leaving 1 base between. CDR3 sequence: CASSYNNEQFF. In nucleotides, the CDR3 is TGTGCCAGCAGTTACAACAATGAGCAGTTCTTC.

This rearrangement joins TRBV14 to TRBJ2-5; 12 bases map to TRBD2. The CDR3 loop spans 14 amino acids. Germline-derived CDR1 and CDR2 are SGHDN and FVKESK. The trim removed 3 bases at V and 7 bases at J, leaving 3 bases unmatched. CDR3 loop: CASSQTSGSLTQYF. CDR3 coding DNA: TGTGCCAGCAGCCAGACTAGCGGGAGTCTGACCCAGTACTTC.

This chain uses TRBV28 with TRBJ1-1, with D uncertain. The CDR3 sequence is 10 residues long. The germline V gene has CDR1 MDHEN and CDR2 SYDVKM. Trimming shortened V by 8 bases and J by 1 base, and 2 bases separated the two germline ends. Here the CDR3 reads CASGNTEAFF. As DNA, the CDR3 is TGTGCCAGCGGGAACACTGAAGCTTTCTTT.

The chain has TRBV18 and TRBJ1-2, with TRBD1 identical over 7 bases. V lost 6 bases to trimming and J lost 3 bases; unmatched junction nucleotides: 1. CDR1 is KGHSH, CDR2 LQKENI, per germline. CDR3 length: 12 residues. The CDR3 sequence is CASSTGDYGYTF. The CDR3 DNA reads TGTGCCAGCTCTACAGGGGACTATGGCTACACCTTC.

The gene calls are TRBV5-1 and TRBJ2-3; 13 nucleotides match TRBD2. V trimming: 9 bases; J trimming: 1 base; junction bases outside the gene matches: 8. This CDR3 contains 16 residues. Germline lookup yields CDR1 SGHRS and CDR2 YFSETQ. CDR3: CAKGTSGEYGTDTQYF. CDR3 DNA sequence: TGCGCCAAGGGGACTAGCGGGGAGTACGGCACAGATACGCAGTATTTT.

The chain combines TRBV30 with TRBJ1-5; no firm D call. The CDR3 is made up of 12 amino acids. V was trimmed by 8 bases and J by 1 base, leaving 9 bases between them. Germline lookup yields CDR1 GTSNPN and CDR2 SVGIG (reference sequence). The CDR3 nucleotides are TGTGCCGTGGCGGTGAGCAATCAGCCCCAGCATTTT. This codes for CAVAVSNQPQHF.

The rearrangement uses TRBV28 and TRBJ1-2; TRBD1 aligns across 9 bases. The germline gives CDR1 MDHEN, CDR2 SYDVKM. V lost 7 bases, J lost 2 bases, and 5 bases stayed unmatched. The length of the CDR3 is 14 residues. CDR3 amino acids: CASKPGQGNYGYTF. Here the CDR3 DNA reads TGTGCCAGCAAACCGGGACAGGGAAACTATGGCTACACCTTC.

This chain links TRBV6-5 with TRBJ2-1, with D possibly matching TRBD2 (5 bases). The CDR3 extends over 15 amino acids. V lost 0 bases, J lost 10 bases, and 16 bases lay in between. Germline values: CDR1 MNHEY, CDR2 SVGAGI. CDR3 nucleotide sequence: TGTGCCAGCAGTTACTCGATCCCCCATCCGGGGGAGCAGTTCTTC. Residues: CASSYSIPHPGEQFF.

V is TRBV30 and J is TRBJ1-1; no definite D call. Germline CDR1 and CDR2: GTSNPN and SVGIG (reference sequence). V was trimmed by 2 bases and J by 7 bases, leaving 23 bases between them. CDR3 length: 16 amino acids. The CDR3 protein is CAWSKTGPIIKSEAFF. CDR3 in DNA: TGTGCCTGGAGTAAAACCGGACCTATCATAAAAAGTGAAGCTTTCTTT.

J is TRBJ2-2 and V is TRBV30; D remains unclear. Germline V lookup: CDR1 GTSNPN, CDR2 SVGIG (reference sequence). Trimming shortened V by 4 bases and J by 1 base, and 13 bases separated the two germline ends. The length of the CDR3 is 15 residues. The CDR3, as DNA: TGTGCCTGGACAGGCATTTCAGAGAACACCGGGGAGCTGTTTTTT. Translation: CAWTGISENTGELFF.

This rearrangement joins TRBV4-3 to TRBJ2-6, with D possibly being TRBD2 (6 bases). The CDR3 runs 16 residues. Trimming removed 6 bases from V and 0 bases from J, with 12 bases in between. The germline gives CDR1 LGHNA, CDR2 YSLEER. CDR3 amino acids: CASSWGVSSGANVLTF. The CDR3 region has the DNA TGCGCCAGCAGTTGGGGGGTCAGCTCTGGGGCCAACGTCCTGACTTTC.

J is TRBJ2-7 and V is TRBV10-3; no firm D call. V dropped 3 bases and J dropped 6 bases, with 9 bases sitting between them. CDR3 size: 12 residues. The germline gives CDR1 ENHRY, CDR2 SYGVKD. The CDR3 reads CAISERALEQYF. In DNA, the CDR3 is TGTGCCATCAGTGAAAGGGCACTCGAGCAGTACTTC.

This clone has only a few counts. This chain links TRBV10-3 with TRBJ2-3, with D unresolved. The V and J ends lost 2 bases and 5 bases respectively, with 5 bases between them. Per the germline V gene, CDR1 is ENHRY and CDR2 is SYGVKD. This CDR3 region has 12 residues. The CDR3 loop reads CAISERIDTQYF. The CDR3 DNA reads as TGTGCCATCAGTGAGAGGATAGATACGCAGTATTTT.